The 5 T cell receptor beta chains listed next were all sequenced from one sample in a study of cytomegalovirus exposure and HLA in healthy donors. TCRdb's table, derived via immunoSEQ multiplex PCR, lists solely in-frame clones and lacks some. The table records over 110,000 clones, roughly 86% of them present only once. Source material: PBMCs. The receptor source for this set is a woman under 40 in good health and CMV-seronegative.

The CDR3 DNA sequence: TGTGCCAGTAGTATGCGTCTCCCGGGGACTGAAGCTTTCTTT. It translates to CASSMRLPGTEAFF. The gene calls are TRBV19 and TRBJ1-1; D gene ambiguous. Trimming removed 3 bases from V and 5 bases from J, with 13 bases in between. Germline-derived CDR1 and CDR2 are LNHDA and SQIVND (reference sequence). The CDR3 is 14 residues long.

CDR3 protein: CASSRSGANEQYF. CDR3 DNA sequence: TGTGCCAGTAGCCGAAGTGGGGCCAACGAGCAGTACTTC. The chain couples TRBV19 to TRBJ2-7; TRBD1 is a possible D gene (5 bases). Trimming shortened V by 6 bases and J by 5 bases, and 14 bases separated the two germline ends. Germline V gives CDR1 LNHDA, CDR2 SQIVND (reference sequence). CDR3 length: 13 amino acids.

Only a few counts were recorded for this clone. This chain uses TRBV7-3 with TRBJ1-6, with 7 bases lining up with TRBD1. V gave up 6 bases and J gave up 5 bases; unmatched junction bases: 4. From germline, CDR1 is SGHTA and CDR2 FQGTGA. The CDR3 covers 14 residues. CDR3 region: CASRSGTDNSPLHF. The CDR3, as DNA: TGTGCCAGCAGGTCCGGGACAGATAATTCACCCCTCCACTTT.

The CDR3 coding sequence is TGCGCCAGCAGCTTGGAGGCCAGGGGAAAAAACACTGAAGCTTTCTTT. Its translation: CASSLEARGKNTEAFF. The chain joins TRBV5-1 to TRBJ1-1, with D maybe TRBD1 (6 bases). From germline, CDR1 is SGHRS and CDR2 YFSETQ. V was trimmed by 0 bases and J by 2 bases, leaving 14 bases between them. The CDR3 is made up of 16 amino acids.

The chain carries TRBV15 and TRBJ2-2, with 7 bases that match TRBD1. Germline CDR1 and CDR2: LNHNV and YYDKDF (reference sequence). The CDR3 is 16 residues long. V lost 2 bases, J lost 0 bases, and 3 bases stayed unmatched. CDR3 DNA sequence: TGTGCCACCAGCAGATCCGGGACAGCGAACACCGGGGAGCTGTTTTTT. This codes for CATSRSGTANTGELFF.